Included here is one T cell receptor (beta chain) sequence, with context. Antigen: not known. Sequencing used immunoSEQ multiplex PCR; TCRdb keeps in-frame clones, though not all of them. The sample has 99,000 or so clones; about nine tenths are singletons. The entry originates in a study of T cell responses to AZD1222 COVID-19 vaccine. General study points: Repertoire collection took place solely once the T cell response had peaked. Two doses of AZD1222 preceded a rise in Spike-specific TCR breadth and depth. Reports say nearly half of spike-specific TCRs go after unmutated variant regions.

The source of this sequence is an adult in good health. Specimen: peripheral blood, collected on day 0 of AZD1222 vaccination.

The CDR3 DNA sequence: TGTGCCAGCAGTTACGTTTTCAGGGGCACTGAAGCTTTCTTT. Its translation: CASSYVFRGTEAFF. This chain connects TRBV6-5 to TRBJ1-1, with D maybe TRBD1 (6 bases). The CDR3 runs to 14 residues. Germline assignment: CDR1 MNHEY and CDR2 SVGAGI. Trimming left V 2 bases short and J 4 bases short, with 11 bases between.